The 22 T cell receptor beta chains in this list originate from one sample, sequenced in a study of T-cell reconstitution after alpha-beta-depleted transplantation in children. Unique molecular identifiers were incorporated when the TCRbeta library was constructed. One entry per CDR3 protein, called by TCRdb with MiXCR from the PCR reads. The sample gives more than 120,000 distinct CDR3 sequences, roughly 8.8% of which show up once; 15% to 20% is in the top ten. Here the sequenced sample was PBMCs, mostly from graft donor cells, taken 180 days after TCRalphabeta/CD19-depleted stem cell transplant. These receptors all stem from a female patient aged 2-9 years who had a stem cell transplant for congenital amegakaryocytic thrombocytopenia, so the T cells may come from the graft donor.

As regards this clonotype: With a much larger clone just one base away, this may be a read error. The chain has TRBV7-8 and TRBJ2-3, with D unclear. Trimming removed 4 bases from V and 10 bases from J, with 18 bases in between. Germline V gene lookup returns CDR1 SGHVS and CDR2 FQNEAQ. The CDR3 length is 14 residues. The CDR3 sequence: CASSYQMDSGAQYF. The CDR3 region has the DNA TGTGCCAGCAGCTACCAGATGGATTCGGGTGCGCAGTATTTT.

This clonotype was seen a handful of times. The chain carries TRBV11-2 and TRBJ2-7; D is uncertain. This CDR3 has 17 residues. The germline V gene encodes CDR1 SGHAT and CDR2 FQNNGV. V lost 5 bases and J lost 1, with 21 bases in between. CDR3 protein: CASSPSPGTMGSYEQYF. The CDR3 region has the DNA TGTGCCAGCAGCCCCTCTCCCGGTACGATGGGGTCCTACGAGCAGTACTTC.

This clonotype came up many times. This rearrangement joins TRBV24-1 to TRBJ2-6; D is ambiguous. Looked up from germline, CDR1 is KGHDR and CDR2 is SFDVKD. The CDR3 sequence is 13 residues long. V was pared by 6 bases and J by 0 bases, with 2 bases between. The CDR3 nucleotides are TGTGCCACCAGTCCCTCTGGGGCCAACGTCCTGACTTTC. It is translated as CATSPSGANVLTF.

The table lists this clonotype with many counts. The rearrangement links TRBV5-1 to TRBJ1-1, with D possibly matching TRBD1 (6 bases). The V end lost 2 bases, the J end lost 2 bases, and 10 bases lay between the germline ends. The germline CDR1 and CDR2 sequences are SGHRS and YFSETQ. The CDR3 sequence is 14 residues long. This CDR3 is CASSLGTSNTEAFF. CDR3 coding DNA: TGCGCCAGCAGCTTAGGGACAAGTAACACTGAAGCTTTCTTT.

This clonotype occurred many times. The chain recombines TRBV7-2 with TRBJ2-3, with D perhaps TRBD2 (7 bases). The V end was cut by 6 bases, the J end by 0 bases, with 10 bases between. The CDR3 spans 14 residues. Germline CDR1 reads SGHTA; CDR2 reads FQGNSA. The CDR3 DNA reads TGTGCCAGCAGACGGGGGGCTAGCACAGATACGCAGTATTTT. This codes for CASRRGASTDTQYF.

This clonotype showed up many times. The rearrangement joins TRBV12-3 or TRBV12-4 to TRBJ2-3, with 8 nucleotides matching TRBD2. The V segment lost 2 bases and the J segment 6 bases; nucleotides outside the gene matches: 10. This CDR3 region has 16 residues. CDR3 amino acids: CASSLFSGRAGDTQYF. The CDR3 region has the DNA TGTGCCAGCAGTTTATTCTCCGGGAGGGCCGGTGATACGCAGTATTTT.

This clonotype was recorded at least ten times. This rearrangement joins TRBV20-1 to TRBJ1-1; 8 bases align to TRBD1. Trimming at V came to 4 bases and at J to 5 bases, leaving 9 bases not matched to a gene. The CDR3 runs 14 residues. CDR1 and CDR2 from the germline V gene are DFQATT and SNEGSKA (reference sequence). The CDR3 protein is CSATNRQGTTEAFF. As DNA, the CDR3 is TGCAGTGCTACCAATAGACAGGGGACGACTGAAGCTTTCTTT.

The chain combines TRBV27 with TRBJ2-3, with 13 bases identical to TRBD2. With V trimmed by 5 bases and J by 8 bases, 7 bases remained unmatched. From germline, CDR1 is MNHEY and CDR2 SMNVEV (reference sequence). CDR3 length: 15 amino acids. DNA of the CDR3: TGTGCCAGCAGTACTAGGACTAGCGGGAGTTCTACGCAGTATTTT. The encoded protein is CASSTRTSGSSTQYF.

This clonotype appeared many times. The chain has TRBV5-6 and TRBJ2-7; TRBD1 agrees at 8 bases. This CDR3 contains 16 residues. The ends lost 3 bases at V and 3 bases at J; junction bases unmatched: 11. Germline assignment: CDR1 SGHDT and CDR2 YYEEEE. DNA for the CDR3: TGTGCCAGCAGCTCTCTTCAGGGACAGGCTTACTACGAGCAGTACTTC. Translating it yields CASSSLQGQAYYEQYF.

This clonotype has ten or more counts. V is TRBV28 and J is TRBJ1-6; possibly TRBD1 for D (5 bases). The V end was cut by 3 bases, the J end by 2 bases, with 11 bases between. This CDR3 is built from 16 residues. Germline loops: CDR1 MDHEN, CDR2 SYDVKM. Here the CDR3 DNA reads TGTGCCAGCAGTTTCGATCGGGGCCCCTATAATTCACCCCTCCACTTT. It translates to CASSFDRGPYNSPLHF.

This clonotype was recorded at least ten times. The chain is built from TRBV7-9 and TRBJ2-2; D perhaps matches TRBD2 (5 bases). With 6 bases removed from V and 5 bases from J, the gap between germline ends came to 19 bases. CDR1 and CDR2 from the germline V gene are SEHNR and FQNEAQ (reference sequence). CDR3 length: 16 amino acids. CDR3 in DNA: TGTGCCAGCAGAACCGACTACCTGGGTAGGACCGGGGAGCTGTTTTTT. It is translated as CASRTDYLGRTGELFF. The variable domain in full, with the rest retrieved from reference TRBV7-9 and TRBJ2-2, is DTGVSQNPRHKITKRGQNVTFRCDPISEHNRLYWYRQTLGQGPEFLTYFQNEAQLEKSRLLSDRFSAERPKGSFSTLEIQRTEQGDSAMYLCASRTDYLGRTGELFFGEGSRLTVL.

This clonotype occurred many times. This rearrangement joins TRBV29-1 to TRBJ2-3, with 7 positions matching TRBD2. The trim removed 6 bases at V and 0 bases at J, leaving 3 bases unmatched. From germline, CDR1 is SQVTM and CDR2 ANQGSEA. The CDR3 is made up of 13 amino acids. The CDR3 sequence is CSVKRDSTDTQYF. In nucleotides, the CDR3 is TGCAGCGTCAAGCGGGACAGCACAGATACGCAGTATTTT.

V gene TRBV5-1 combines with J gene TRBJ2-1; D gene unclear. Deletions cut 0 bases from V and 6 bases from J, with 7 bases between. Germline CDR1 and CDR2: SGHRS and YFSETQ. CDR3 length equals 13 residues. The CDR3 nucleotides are TGCGCCAGCAGCTTGGATCCCTTCAATGAGCAGTTCTTC. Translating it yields CASSLDPFNEQFF.

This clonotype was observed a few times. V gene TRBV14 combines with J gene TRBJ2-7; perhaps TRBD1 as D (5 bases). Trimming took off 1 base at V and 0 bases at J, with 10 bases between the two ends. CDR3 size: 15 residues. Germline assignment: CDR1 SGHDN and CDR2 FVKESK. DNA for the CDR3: TGTGCCAGCAGCCAAGGGGGCAGTTTCTCCTACGAGCAGTACTTC. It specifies CASSQGGSFSYEQYF.

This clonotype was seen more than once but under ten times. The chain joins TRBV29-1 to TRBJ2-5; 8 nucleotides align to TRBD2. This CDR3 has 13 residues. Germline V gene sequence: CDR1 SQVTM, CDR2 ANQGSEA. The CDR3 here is CSWAGGYQETQYF. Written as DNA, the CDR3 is TGCAGTTGGGCGGGGGGTTACCAAGAGACCCAGTACTTC.

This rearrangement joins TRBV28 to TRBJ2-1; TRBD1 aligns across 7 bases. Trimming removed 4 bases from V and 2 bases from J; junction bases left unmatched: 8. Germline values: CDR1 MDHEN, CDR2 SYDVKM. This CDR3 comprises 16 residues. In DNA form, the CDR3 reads TGTGCCAGCAGTTCGCACAGGGGAAAAACCTACAATGAGCAGTTCTTC. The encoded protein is CASSSHRGKTYNEQFF.

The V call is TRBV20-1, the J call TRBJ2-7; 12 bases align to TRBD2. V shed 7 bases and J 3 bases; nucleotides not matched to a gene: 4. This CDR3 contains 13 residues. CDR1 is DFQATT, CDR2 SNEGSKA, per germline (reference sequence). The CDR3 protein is CSGLAGARYEQYF. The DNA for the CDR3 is TGCAGTGGACTAGCGGGGGCCCGCTACGAGCAGTACTTC.

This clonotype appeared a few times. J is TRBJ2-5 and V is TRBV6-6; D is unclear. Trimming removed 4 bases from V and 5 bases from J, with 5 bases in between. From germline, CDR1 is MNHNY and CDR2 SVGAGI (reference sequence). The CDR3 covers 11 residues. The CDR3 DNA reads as TGTGCCAGCAGTTGGTACGAGACCCAGTACTTC. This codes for CASSWYETQYF.

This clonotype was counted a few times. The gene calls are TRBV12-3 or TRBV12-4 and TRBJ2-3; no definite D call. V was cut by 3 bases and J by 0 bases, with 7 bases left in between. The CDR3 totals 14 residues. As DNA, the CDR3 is TGTGCCAGCAGTTTTCTGTCTAGCACAGATACGCAGTATTTT. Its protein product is CASSFLSSTDTQYF.

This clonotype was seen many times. The CDR3 region has the DNA TGTGCCAGCAGCTTTGCGGGAGGGCCGGGCTACGAGCAGTACTTC. This codes for CASSFAGGPGYEQYF. The rearrangement uses TRBV7-3 and TRBJ2-7; TRBD2 matches at 9 bases. This CDR3 spans 15 amino acids. The trim removed 3 bases at V and 3 bases at J, leaving 6 bases unmatched. Germline CDR1 SGHTA, CDR2 FQGTGA. The full variable domain, with the rest looked up from reference TRBV7-3 and TRBJ2-7, is GAGVSQTPSNKVTEKGKYVELRCDPISGHTALYWYRQSLGQGPEFLIYFQGTGAADDSGLPNDRFFAVRPEGSVSTLKIQRTERGDSAVYLCASSFAGGPGYEQYFGPGTRLTVT.

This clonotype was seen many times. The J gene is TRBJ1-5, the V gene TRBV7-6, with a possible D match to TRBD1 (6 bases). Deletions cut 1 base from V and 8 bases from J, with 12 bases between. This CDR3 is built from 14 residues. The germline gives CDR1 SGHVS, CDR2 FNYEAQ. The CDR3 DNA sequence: TGTGCCAGCAGCTTAGAGGGGGGGATCAAGCCCCAGCATTTT. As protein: CASSLEGGIKPQHF. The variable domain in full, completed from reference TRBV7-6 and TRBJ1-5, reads GAGVSQSPRYKVTKRGQDVALRCDPISGHVSLYWYRQALGQGPEFLTYFNYEAQQDKSGLPNDRFSAERPEGSISTLTIQRTEQRDSAMYRCASSLEGGIKPQHFGDGTRLSIL.

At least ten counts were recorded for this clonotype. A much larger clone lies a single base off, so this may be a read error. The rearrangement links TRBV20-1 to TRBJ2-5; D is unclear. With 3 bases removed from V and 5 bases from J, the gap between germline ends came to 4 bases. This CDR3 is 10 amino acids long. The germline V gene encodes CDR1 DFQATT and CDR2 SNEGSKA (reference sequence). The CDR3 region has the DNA TGCAGTGCTAGGGTGGAGACCCAGTACTTC. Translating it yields CSARVETQYF.